Following are 21 T cell receptor beta chains from one sample sequenced in a study of shared clonotypes between healthy human individuals. Libraries were prepared by immunoSEQ multiplex PCR; TCRdb keeps only in-frame clonotypes and omits some of them. The table records hundreds of thousands of clones, 60% to 75% of them present only once. Sequenced material: memory CD4+ T cells sorted from blood. Subset meaning: CD45RA-negative fraction. These receptors were obtained from a woman under 40 in good health.

The chain employs TRBV27 and TRBJ2-1, with 8 nucleotides matching TRBD2. V was pared by 5 bases and J by 7 bases, with 13 bases of the junction left unmatched. The CDR3 is 16 residues long. CDR1 and CDR2 (germline): MNHEY, SMNVEV (reference sequence). The CDR3 region is CASSQSGTSGFNEQFF. CDR3 nucleotide sequence: TGTGCCAGCAGTCAATCCGGGACTAGTGGGTTTAATGAGCAGTTCTTC.

Note on this clone: This clone may be a read error of a much larger clone one base away. The rearrangement links TRBV4-1 to TRBJ1-1; D may be TRBD1 (5 bases). This CDR3 contains 13 residues. Germline V gene lookup returns CDR1 MGHRA and CDR2 YSYEKL. The CDR3 loop reads CASSPGGNTEAVF. CDR3 bases: TGCGCCAGCAGCCCCGGGGGGAACACTGAAGCTGTCTTT.

This CDR3 reads CASSRRTSGSGTYNEQFF. In DNA form, the CDR3 reads TGTGCCAGCAGTCGAAGGACTAGCGGGAGCGGAACCTACAATGAGCAGTTCTTC. The rearrangement links TRBV27 to TRBJ2-1, with 13 bases lining up with TRBD2. With 5 bases clipped from V and 2 bases from J, the junction kept 9 bases outside the gene matches. The CDR3 has 18 amino acids. The germline CDR1 and CDR2 sequences are MNHEY and SMNVEV (reference sequence).

The gene calls are TRBV6-1 and TRBJ2-7, with 9 positions matching TRBD1. Germline CDR1 and CDR2: MNHNS and SASEGT. The CDR3 is 12 amino acids. With 11 bases clipped from V and 4 bases from J, the junction kept 6 bases outside the gene matches. CDR3 amino acids: CAGGTGSYEQYF. CDR3 DNA: TGTGCCGGGGGGACAGGGAGTTACGAGCAGTACTTC.

The chain uses TRBV6-1 and TRBJ2-2; 9 positions agree with TRBD1. V lost 5 bases, J lost 7 bases, and 5 bases stayed unmatched. The CDR3 covers 14 residues. Per germline, CDR1 MNHNS and CDR2 SASEGT. CDR3 sequence: CASSPGQGVGELFF. The CDR3 DNA follows: TGTGCCAGCAGTCCGGGACAGGGAGTCGGGGAGCTGTTTTTT.

The genes are TRBV7-6 and TRBJ2-1, with TRBD2 matching over 8 bases. This CDR3 comprises 14 residues. Trimming removed 2 bases from V and 4 bases from J; junction bases left unmatched: 1. CDR1 and CDR2 (germline): SGHVS, FNYEAQ. CDR3 amino acids: CASSLSGSYNEQFF. DNA of the CDR3: TGTGCCAGCAGCTTAAGCGGGAGTTACAATGAGCAGTTCTTC.

Of note for this clone: At one boundary the junction diverges from the germline segment, which might be a read error. The gene calls are TRBV28 and TRBJ2-3; no clear D gene. The germline gives CDR1 MDHEN, CDR2 SYDVKM. The CDR3 is made up of 12 amino acids. The CDR3 region has the DNA TGTGCCAGCAGTTTAAATAAACTGCAGCTGCATTTT. Translating gives CASSLNKLQLHF.

The gene calls are TRBV5-1 and TRBJ2-1; 10 bases are a match to TRBD2. This CDR3 contains 18 residues. From germline, CDR1 is SGHRS and CDR2 YFSETQ. V was pared by 4 bases and J by 0 bases, with 10 bases of the junction left unmatched. The CDR3 loop reads CASSRAGLAASSYNEQFF. The CDR3 nucleotides read TGCGCCAGCAGCCGGGCAGGACTAGCGGCAAGCTCCTACAATGAGCAGTTCTTC.

This rearrangement joins TRBV4-1 to TRBJ2-7, with D hard to call. Trimming removed 1 base at V and 7 bases at J, with 20 bases between. From germline, CDR1 is MGHRA and CDR2 YSYEKL. The CDR3 is 16 amino acids. The CDR3 sequence: CASSQGQRYRSEEQYF. CDR3 DNA sequence: TGCGCCAGCAGCCAAGGCCAGCGCTACCGTTCGGAAGAGCAGTACTTC.

The chain carries TRBV27 and TRBJ2-7, with 7 bases lining up with TRBD2. The CDR3 extends over 16 amino acids. Germline-derived CDR1 and CDR2 are MNHEY and SMNVEV (reference sequence). V dropped 0 bases and J dropped 6; count of bases not matched to a gene: 11. Here the CDR3 reads CASSLSKPGGPREQYF. In DNA, the CDR3 is TGTGCCAGCAGTTTATCTAAGCCGGGAGGCCCCCGCGAGCAGTACTTC.

This chain uses TRBV6-5 with TRBJ2-7, with D perhaps matching TRBD2 (7 bases). The CDR3 runs 16 residues. Per the germline V gene, CDR1 is MNHEY and CDR2 is SVGAGI. V was pared by 0 bases and J by 2 bases, with 14 bases between. CDR3 amino acids: CASSYSVGGGPYEQYF. CDR3 in DNA: TGTGCCAGCAGTTACTCGGTGGGAGGGGGACCCTACGAGCAGTACTTC.

This chain links TRBV7-6 with TRBJ2-1; 8 nucleotides match TRBD1. CDR1 is SGHVS, CDR2 FNYEAQ, per germline. The CDR3 loop spans 14 amino acids. V was clipped by 0 bases and J by 6 bases; unmatched bases: 1. In DNA form, the CDR3 reads TGTGCCAGCAGCTTAGCGGGACAGGTCAATGAGCAGTTCTTC. It codes for CASSLAGQVNEQFF.

This clone was seen a handful of times. The rearrangement uses TRBV4-2 and TRBJ2-1; D is possibly TRBD2 (6 bases). Trimming cost V 0 bases and J 0 bases, with 6 bases left between them. In germline, CDR1 is LGHNA, CDR2 YNFKEQ. The CDR3 is 15 amino acids. CDR3 bases: TGTGCCAGCAGCCAAGAACTAGCCTCCTACAATGAGCAGTTCTTC. It codes for CASSQELASYNEQFF.

On this clone itself: One junction end does not reproduce the germline sequence, and a read error may be involved. J is TRBJ1-1 and V is TRBV15, with D perhaps TRBD1 (5 bases). The CDR3 extends over 15 amino acids. CDR1 and CDR2 (germline): LNHNV, YYDKDF (reference sequence). CDR3 in DNA: TGTGCCACCAGCGGAGACAGACTTTATAGCACTGAAGCTTTCTTT. It codes for CATSGDRLYSTEAFF.

The chain couples TRBV20-1 to TRBJ2-5; D remains ambiguous. The germline CDR1 and CDR2 sequences are DFQATT and SNEGSKA (reference sequence). The CDR3 runs 11 residues. V was trimmed by 2 bases and J by 9 bases, leaving 10 bases between them. The DNA for the CDR3 is TGCAGTGCTAGAAACGGTGTACCCCAGTACTTC. Protein product: CSARNGVPQYF.

The genes are TRBV18 and TRBJ2-2; the D is unclear. Germline-derived CDR1 and CDR2 are KGHSH and LQKENI. The CDR3 runs 16 residues. The V and J ends lost 4 bases and 5 bases respectively, with 17 bases between them. In DNA form, the CDR3 reads TGTGCCAGCTCACTCTTCCCGGCAGATAATACCGGGGAGCTGTTTTTT. Amino acid sequence: CASSLFPADNTGELFF.

This rearrangement joins TRBV4-1 to TRBJ2-2; TRBD2 matches 12 bases. V shed 3 bases, J shed 1 base, and the junction held 6 bases outside the gene matches. The CDR3 totals 18 residues. Germline V gene data show CDR1 as MGHRA and CDR2 as YSYEKL. The CDR3 here is CASSQSELAGGNTGELFF. In nucleotides, the CDR3 is TGCGCCAGCAGCCAGTCGGAACTAGCGGGAGGGAACACCGGGGAGCTGTTTTTT.

The J gene is TRBJ2-7, the V gene TRBV11-2; the D gene is possibly TRBD1 (6 bases). The germline V gene has CDR1 SGHAT and CDR2 FQNNGV. V lost 3 bases and J lost 6, with 12 bases in between. The CDR3 loop spans 13 amino acids. DNA of the CDR3: TGTGCCAGCAGCTTCCCCAGGGGAGCCGAGCAGTACTTC. This encodes CASSFPRGAEQYF.

The chain is built from TRBV11-2 and TRBJ2-3; no reliable D call. Germline values: CDR1 SGHAT, CDR2 FQNNGV. V was trimmed by 8 bases and J by 0 bases, leaving 9 bases between them. The CDR3 length is 13 residues. CDR3: CASAVGSTDTQYF. CDR3 DNA: TGTGCCAGCGCCGTGGGAAGCACAGATACGCAGTATTTT. Supplemented by reference TRBV11-2 and TRBJ2-3, the full variable domain reads EAGVAQSPRYKIIEKRQSVAFWCNPISGHATLYWYQQILGQGPKLLIQFQNNGVVDDSQLPKDRFSAERLKGVDSTLKIQPAKLEDSAVYLCASAVGSTDTQYFGPGTRLTVL.

The gene calls are TRBV29-1 and TRBJ1-3; D is undetermined. The CDR3 is 13 residues long. Germline CDR1 and CDR2: SQVTM and ANQGSEA. Trimming pared 3 bases from V and 3 bases from J, leaving 9 bases between. This chain's CDR3 is CSVEVGGGNTIYF. CDR3 DNA sequence: TGCAGCGTTGAGGTCGGTGGTGGAAACACCATATATTTT.

The chain uses TRBV10-3 and TRBJ2-5; 8 positions agree with TRBD2. V lost 0 bases to trimming and J lost 2 bases; unmatched junction nucleotides: 5. Germline values: CDR1 ENHRY, CDR2 SYGVKD. The CDR3 consists of 16 residues. Here the CDR3 DNA reads TGTGCCATCAGTGAGTCGTCTACTAGCGGACAAGAGACCCAGTACTTC. This gives the protein CAISESSTSGQETQYF.